This TCR beta chain is drawn from a study of blood T cell repertoires in COVID-19. For the study at large: Sources were T cells, B-cell-depleted T cells, or PBMCs; the material itself was cDNA or gDNA.

Concerning this clone itself: The sample contains more than one DNA sequence encoding this CDR3.

Using immunoSEQ multiplex PCR, the repertoire was profiled, and TCRdb retains in-frame clones only, with some absent. The sample yields roughly 250,000 clones, 70% to 85% seen once. CDR1 is LGHDT, CDR2 YNNKEL, per germline (reference sequence). V lost 0 bases, J lost 3 bases, and 11 bases lay in between. The CDR3 length is 15 residues. The V and J genes are TRBV3-1 (or the pseudogene TRBV3-2) and TRBJ1-2; tentative D call: TRBD1 (6 bases). The source of this sequence is a woman older than 75 with acute or convalescent COVID-19. The sequenced sample was peripheral blood. For the CDR3, the DNA is TGTGCCAGCAGCCAAGATCGGGCAGGGGACTATGGCTACACCTTC. Translated, it gives CASSQDRAGDYGYTF.